This record concerns one T cell receptor beta chain sequence. The antigen is not known. This sample is part of a study of T cell responses to AZD1222 COVID-19 vaccine. Notes on the study in general: Nearly half of the spike-specific TCRs reportedly recognize variant regions that carry no mutations. Increased Spike-specific TCR breadth and depth were observed after two AZD1222 doses. With dominance at 160-218 and 743-854, vaccine-associated CD4 TCRs spanned spike. Without day 14 samples, only post-peak T cell repertoires were studied.

Clones were sequenced by immunoSEQ multiplex PCR, and TCRdb holds only the in-frame ones, with some missing. The sample contains 250,000 or so clones, approximately 93% of which appear only once. The TCR was taken from an adult in good health. The sample consisted of peripheral blood, taken on day 0 of AZD1222 vaccination.

In nucleotides, the CDR3 is TGTGCCATCAGTGTTGGCGGTAACTCCTACGAGCAGTACTTC. As protein: CAISVGGNSYEQYF. The chain combines TRBV10-3 with TRBJ2-7; D remains ambiguous. From germline, CDR1 is ENHRY and CDR2 SYGVKD. The CDR3 has 14 residues. V shed 4 bases and J shed 0 bases, with 10 bases lying between them.